This section outlines one T cell receptor beta chain sequence together with its context. Antigen: not known. These data are taken from a study of regulatory and conventional T cells in RAG deficiency. Genomic DNA came from blood conventional CD4+ T cells gated CD25-low CD127-high. The study, taken as a whole, reports: Omenn patients showed >80% Treg-Tconv overlap and shorter CDR3 lengths.

The germline V gene has CDR1 LNHDA and CDR2 SQIVND (reference sequence). Trimming shortened V by 3 bases and J by 7 bases, and 13 bases separated the two germline ends. This CDR3 is built from 13 residues. Data came from immunoSEQ multiplex PCR; TCRdb stores just in-frame clones and leaves some out. The data show roughly 30,000 clones, roughly 96% seen once. Separately, the same data were catalogued under a study of regulatory T cells. That report notes: The PCR used 52 TRBV and 13 TRBJ primers.

The sequence was obtained from a human donor in good health. The rearrangement links TRBV19 to TRBJ2-7; TRBD2 is a possible D gene (5 bases). Sample: CD25- CD4+ T cells sorted from blood. This CDR3 is CASSIEKPGEQYF. CDR3 bases: TGTGCCAGTAGTATTGAAAAACCGGGGGAGCAGTACTTC.